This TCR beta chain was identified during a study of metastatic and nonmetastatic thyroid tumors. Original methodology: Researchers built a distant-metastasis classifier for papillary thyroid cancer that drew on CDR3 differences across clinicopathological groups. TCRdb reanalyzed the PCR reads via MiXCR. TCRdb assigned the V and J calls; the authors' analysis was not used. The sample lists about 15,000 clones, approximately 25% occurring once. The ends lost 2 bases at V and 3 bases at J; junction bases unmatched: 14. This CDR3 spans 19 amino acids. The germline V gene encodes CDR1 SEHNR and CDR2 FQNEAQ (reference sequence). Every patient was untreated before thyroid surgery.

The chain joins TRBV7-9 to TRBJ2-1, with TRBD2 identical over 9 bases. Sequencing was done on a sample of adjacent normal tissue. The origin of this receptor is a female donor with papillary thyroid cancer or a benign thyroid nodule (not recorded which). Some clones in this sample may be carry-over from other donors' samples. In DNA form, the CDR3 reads TGTGCCAGCAGCTTAAGCAGGGTCCAAGCGGGGGGACTCTACAATGAGCAGTTCTTC. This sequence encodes CASSLSRVQAGGLYNEQFF.